Below are 2 T cell receptor beta chains sequenced from a single sample in a study of T-cell reconstitution after alpha-beta-depleted transplantation in children. Unique molecular identifiers were incorporated when the TCRbeta library was constructed. A single record per CDR3 protein comes from TCRdb applying MiXCR to the PCR reads. The sample consists of 500,000 to 600,000 distinct CDR3 sequences, around 27% of them appearing once. The sample consisted of PBMCs, taken before TCRalphabeta/CD19-depleted stem cell transplant. All receptors come from a boy under two years old with Wiskott-Aldrich syndrome, due to receive a stem cell transplant.

This clonotype was detected a few times. The chain links TRBV11-2 to TRBJ2-1, with a possible D match to TRBD2 (7 bases). Germline V CDR1 and CDR2: SGHAT, FQNNGV. The CDR3 is made up of 20 amino acids. V was shortened by 4 bases and J by 7 bases, with 32 bases between the two germline ends. The CDR3 DNA reads as TGTGCCAGCAGCTGGGGGGGGGGACACTCGGTTAGGGGCGGGGTTAATGAGCAGTTCTTC. It translates to CASSWGGGHSVRGGVNEQFF.

This clonotype was recorded a few times. The genes are TRBV5-5 and TRBJ2-5; D is ambiguous. CDR1 is SGHKS, CDR2 YYEKEE, per germline (reference sequence). Trimming took 4 bases from V and 7 from J, leaving 17 bases between them. CDR3 size: 14 residues. CDR3 residues: CASSLMTVQLTQYF. The CDR3 DNA follows: TGTGCCAGCAGCCTAATGACGGTTCAATTGACCCAGTACTTC.